The subject of this entry is one T cell receptor (beta chain). This record comes from a study of blood T cells in healthy people across ages. A J-beta primer mix and a sample-barcoded 5' primer were used in a second PCR of roughly 6 to 11 cycles. TCRdb recomputed calls from the 5' RACE reads with MiXCR, one row per CDR3 protein. The data contain about 1.4 million distinct CDR3 sequences, around 55% of them seen just once; the ten biggest clones take up about 6.3%. From germline, CDR1 is SNHLY and CDR2 FYNNEI. There are 14 residues in the CDR3. This chain joins TRBV2 and TRBJ2-5, with 7 bases identical to TRBD1. The DNA end lines up better with TRBJ2-7; the J call may be wrong. This TCR came from a man younger than 35 in good health. The source material was blood. In nucleotides, the CDR3 is TGTGCCAGCAAAGACAGGGTAGGGAACTACGAGCAGTACTTC. Translated, it gives CASKDRVGNYEQYF.